The 18 T cell receptor beta chains listed next were all sequenced from one sample in a study of T cell responses to AZD1222 COVID-19 vaccine. Clones were sequenced by immunoSEQ multiplex PCR, and TCRdb holds only the in-frame ones, with some missing. The profile covers roughly 150,000 clones, with roughly 92% appearing a single time and approximately 4.6% taken by the ten largest. The sample consisted of peripheral blood, taken 28 days after the second AZD1222 dose. The source is an adult who received the AZD1222 COVID-19 vaccine.

The J gene is TRBJ2-1, the V gene TRBV18; 12 positions match TRBD2. The CDR3 runs to 16 residues. Germline CDR1 is KGHSH and CDR2 is LQKENI. The trim removed 4 bases at V and 5 bases at J, leaving 6 bases unmatched. DNA for the CDR3: TGTGCCAGCTCACGTACACTAGCGGGAGGTAACAATGAGCAGTTCTTC. Protein product: CASSRTLAGGNNEQFF.

A few counts support this clone. The chain uses TRBV5-5 and TRBJ2-7, with D maybe TRBD2 (6 bases). Trimming took off 2 bases at V and 1 base at J, with 10 bases between the two ends. Germline CDR1 reads SGHKS; CDR2 reads YYEKEE (reference sequence). The CDR3 extends over 14 amino acids. As DNA, the CDR3 is TGTGCCAGCAGCTTTGGCGGGGTATCCTACGAGCAGTACTTC. It yields the protein CASSFGGVSYEQYF.

This clone was seen a handful of times. This chain links TRBV7-9 with TRBJ2-2; possibly TRBD2 for D (5 bases). V shed 8 bases and J shed 0 bases, with 19 bases lying between them. This CDR3 region has 17 residues. Germline assignment: CDR1 SEHNR and CDR2 FQNEAQ (reference sequence). Here the CDR3 reads CASPSPTASSNTGELFF. CDR3 nucleotide sequence: TGTGCCAGCCCTAGCCCAACAGCCTCATCGAACACCGGGGAGCTGTTTTTT.

The chain uses TRBV3-1 (or the pseudogene TRBV3-2) and TRBJ2-1; D is possibly TRBD2 (5 bases). The CDR3 contains 15 residues. Germline V gives CDR1 LGHDT, CDR2 YNNKEL (reference sequence). Trimming cost V 1 base and J 10 bases, with 17 bases left between them. This CDR3 reads CASSQGTVAPPEQFF. The CDR3 bases are TGTGCCAGCAGCCAAGGCACTGTAGCGCCTCCGGAGCAGTTCTTC.

The rearrangement links TRBV19 to TRBJ2-1, with unresolved D. The CDR3 has 14 residues. V was trimmed by 3 bases and J by 4 bases, leaving 10 bases between them. Germline assignment: CDR1 LNHDA and CDR2 SQIVND (reference sequence). The CDR3 coding sequence is TGTGCCAGTAGTATTTCGGGCCCTTACAATGAGCAGTTCTTC. Its protein product is CASSISGPYNEQFF.

The genes are TRBV28 and TRBJ2-2; 7 nucleotides agree with TRBD1. There are 15 residues in the CDR3. After removal of 6 bases from V and 3 bases from J, the junction contained 7 bases not matched to a gene. Germline V gives CDR1 MDHEN, CDR2 SYDVKM. CDR3: CASSSDRVYTGELFF. The CDR3 DNA reads TGTGCCAGCAGCTCAGACAGGGTCTACACCGGGGAGCTGTTTTTT.

V usage is TRBV14 and J usage is TRBJ2-2, with TRBD2 identical over 9 bases. V was clipped by 2 bases and J by 6 bases; unmatched bases: 7. The germline V gene encodes CDR1 SGHDN and CDR2 FVKESK. The CDR3 sequence is 16 residues long. CDR3 nucleotide sequence: TGTGCCAGCAGCCAAAATCGCGGGAGGGTATCCGGGGAGCTGTTTTTT. Translation gives CASSQNRGRVSGELFF.

The count of this clone is one. The chain is built from TRBV7-9 and TRBJ1-1; unclear D gene. Germline V CDR1 and CDR2: SEHNR, FQNEAQ (reference sequence). The CDR3 is 13 residues long. The germline V and J ends were trimmed by 5 bases and 2 bases, with 9 bases remaining between them. CDR3 residues: CASSLTHNTEAFF. The CDR3 region has the DNA TGTGCCAGCAGCCTGACACATAACACTGAAGCTTTCTTT.

The V call is TRBV3-1 (or the pseudogene TRBV3-2), the J call TRBJ1-1; D remains ambiguous. Germline CDR1 and CDR2: LGHDT and YNNKEL (reference sequence). CDR3 length equals 15 residues. V lost 6 bases and J lost 0, with 14 bases in between. As DNA, the CDR3 is TGTGCCAGCAGTCACTCACAGAACCTGAACACTGAAGCTTTCTTT. Protein product: CASSHSQNLNTEAFF.

V usage is TRBV7-9 and J usage is TRBJ1-1; no reliable D call. The CDR3 is 14 residues long. Germline V gene lookup returns CDR1 SEHNR and CDR2 FQNEAQ (reference sequence). Trimming removed 5 bases at V and 3 bases at J, with 13 bases between. As DNA, the CDR3 is TGTGCCAGCAGCCAGACCAGAGGATACACTGAAGCTTTCTTT. Translating gives CASSQTRGYTEAFF.

V gene TRBV2 combines with J gene TRBJ1-5; D remains ambiguous. Looked up from germline, CDR1 is SNHLY and CDR2 is FYNNEI. The CDR3 contains 15 residues. Between the trimmed V and J ends, which lost 5 bases and 5 bases, there was a span of 16 bases. CDR3 in amino acids: CASSFQTITHQPQHF. The CDR3 bases are TGTGCCAGCAGTTTCCAGACTATCACCCATCAGCCCCAGCATTTT.

The V and J genes are TRBV5-1 and TRBJ2-7; D gene unclear. The V and J ends lost 2 bases and 2 bases respectively, with 11 bases between them. The CDR3 is made up of 14 amino acids. Germline lookup yields CDR1 SGHRS and CDR2 YFSETQ. Here the CDR3 reads CASSLGQQPYEQYF. DNA for the CDR3: TGCGCCAGCAGCTTAGGGCAACAGCCCTACGAGCAGTACTTC.

This chain joins TRBV3-1 (or the pseudogene TRBV3-2) and TRBJ2-7, with 7 bases lining up with TRBD1. Germline CDR1 is LGHDT and CDR2 is YNNKEL (reference sequence). The ends lost 0 bases at V and 6 bases at J; junction bases unmatched: 5. The CDR3 extends over 14 amino acids. The CDR3 is CASSQDLGQSEQYF. Here the CDR3 DNA reads TGTGCCAGCAGCCAAGATTTGGGACAGTCCGAGCAGTACTTC.

This clone was detected once. V gene TRBV4-3 combines with J gene TRBJ2-5; D may be TRBD1 (8 bases). Trimming stripped 3 bases from V and 4 bases from J, with 15 bases between. Germline CDR1 and CDR2: LGHNA and YSLEER. There are 15 residues in the CDR3. The CDR3 bases are TGCGCCAGCAGCCAGCAACAGGGGGAGGGAGAGACCCAGTACTTC. It specifies CASSQQQGEGETQYF.

V gene TRBV13 combines with J gene TRBJ2-3; 11 bases agree with TRBD2. The V segment lost 3 bases and the J segment 4 bases; nucleotides outside the gene matches: 3. The CDR3 totals 15 residues. Germline assignment: CDR1 PRHDT and CDR2 FYEKMQ (reference sequence). CDR3 sequence (DNA): TGTGCCAGCAGCTTTAGCGGGAGGGGGGCAGATACGCAGTATTTT. Encoded protein: CASSFSGRGADTQYF.

The rearrangement joins TRBV6-5 to TRBJ2-5; TRBD2 matches at 7 bases. The V gene's germline CDR1 is MNHEY and CDR2 SVGAGI. The V segment lost 0 bases and the J segment 2 bases; nucleotides outside the gene matches: 6. This CDR3 is built from 16 residues. DNA of the CDR3: TGTGCCAGCAGTTACTCAACTAGCGCCCTACAAGAGACCCAGTACTTC. It specifies CASSYSTSALQETQYF.

The chain carries TRBV3-1 (or the pseudogene TRBV3-2) and TRBJ1-1, with 8 bases lining up with TRBD1. The germline V gene encodes CDR1 LGHDT and CDR2 YNNKEL (reference sequence). V was pared by 8 bases and J by 5 bases, with 7 bases of the junction left unmatched. The CDR3 totals 13 residues. The CDR3 nucleotides are TGTGCCAGCTCGGACAGGGTTGGAACTGAAGCTTTCTTT. Translation gives CASSDRVGTEAFF.

Here the CDR3 DNA reads TGTGCCAGCAGCTCTTCGGCGGGGGCCTATGGCTACACCTTC. Translation gives CASSSSAGAYGYTF. The genes are TRBV11-2 and TRBJ1-2, with a tentative D call TRBD1 (6 bases). The V gene lost 4 bases and the J gene lost 4 bases, with 13 bases spanning the gap. Germline values: CDR1 SGHAT, CDR2 FQNNGV. This CDR3 is built from 14 residues.